The source of this T cell receptor beta chain is a study of STAT3 mutations in large granular lymphocyte leukemia. With respect to this clone: The target antigen is unknown.

Each sample's TCRbeta library yielded on average around 44,000 productive templates. The method was immunoSEQ multiplex PCR; TCRdb's version includes in-frame clones alone and lacks a portion of them. The sample consists of about 24,000 clones, approximately 94% of them appearing once. General study points: In about 35% of the 18 patients, new TCR clonotypes emerged after therapy. Clonal expansion was inferred from samples taken at other timepoints. In several patients, dominant TCR clone burden exceeded STAT3 mutant burden, suggesting STAT3 mutation arose secondarily. At least one immunodominant TCR beta clonotype appeared in every T-cell large granular lymphocyte leukemia patient.

The V end lost 5 bases, the J end lost 0 bases, and 8 bases lay between the germline ends. The length of the CDR3 is 15 residues. Germline V CDR1 and CDR2: MNHEY, SVGAGI. Sequencing was carried out using peripheral blood mononuclear cells. The sequence came from a middle-aged man with T-cell large granular lymphocyte leukemia. Some clones in this sample may be carry-over from other donors' samples. The chain employs TRBV6-5 and TRBJ2-6; D is uncertain. The CDR3 DNA reads TGTGCCAGCAGTGTGACCATCTCTGGGGCCAACGTCCTGACTTTC. Its translation is CASSVTISGANVLTF.